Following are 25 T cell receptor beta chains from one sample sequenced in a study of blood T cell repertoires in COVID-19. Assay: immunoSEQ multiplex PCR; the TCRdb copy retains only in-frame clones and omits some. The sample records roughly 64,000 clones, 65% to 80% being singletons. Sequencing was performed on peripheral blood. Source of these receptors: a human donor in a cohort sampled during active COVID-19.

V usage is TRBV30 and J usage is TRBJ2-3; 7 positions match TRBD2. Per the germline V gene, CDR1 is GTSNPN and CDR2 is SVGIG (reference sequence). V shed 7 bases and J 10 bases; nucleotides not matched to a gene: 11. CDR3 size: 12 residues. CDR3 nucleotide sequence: TGTGCCTTGATGGTGGGGGAGGGACCGCAGTATTTT. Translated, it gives CALMVGEGPQYF.

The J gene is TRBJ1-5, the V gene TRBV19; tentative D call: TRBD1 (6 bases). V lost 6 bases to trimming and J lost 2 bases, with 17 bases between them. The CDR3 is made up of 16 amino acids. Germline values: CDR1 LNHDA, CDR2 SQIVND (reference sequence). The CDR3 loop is CASSGGGGPGNQPQHF. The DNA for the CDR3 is TGTGCCAGTAGCGGAGGGGGGGGGCCGGGCAATCAGCCCCAGCATTTT.

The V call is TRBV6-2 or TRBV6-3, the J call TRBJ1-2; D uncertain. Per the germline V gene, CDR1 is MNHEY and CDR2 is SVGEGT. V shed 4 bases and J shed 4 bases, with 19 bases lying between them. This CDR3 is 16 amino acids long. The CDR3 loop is CASSSTFGLGGYGYTF. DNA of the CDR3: TGTGCCAGCAGTTCGACCTTCGGGCTTGGAGGCTATGGCTACACCTTC.

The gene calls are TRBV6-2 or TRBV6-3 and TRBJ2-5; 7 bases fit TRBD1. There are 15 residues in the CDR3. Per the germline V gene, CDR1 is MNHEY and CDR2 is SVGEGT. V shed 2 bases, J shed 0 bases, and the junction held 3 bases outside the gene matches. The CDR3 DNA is TGTGCCAGCAGTTACCTAGGGACAGACCAAGAGACCCAGTACTTC. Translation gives CASSYLGTDQETQYF.

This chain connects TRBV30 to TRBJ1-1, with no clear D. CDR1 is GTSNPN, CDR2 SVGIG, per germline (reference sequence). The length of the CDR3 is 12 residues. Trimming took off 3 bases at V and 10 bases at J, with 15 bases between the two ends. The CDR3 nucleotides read TGTGCCTGGAGCGGGAGCCGCCAACGAGCTTTCTTT. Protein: CAWSGSRQRAFF.

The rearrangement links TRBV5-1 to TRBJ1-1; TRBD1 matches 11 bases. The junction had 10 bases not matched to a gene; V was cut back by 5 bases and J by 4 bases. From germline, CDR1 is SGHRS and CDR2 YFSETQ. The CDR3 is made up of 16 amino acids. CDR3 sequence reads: CASRQDRGLSGTEAFF. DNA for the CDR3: TGCGCCAGCAGACAGGACAGGGGGCTATCGGGCACTGAAGCTTTCTTT.

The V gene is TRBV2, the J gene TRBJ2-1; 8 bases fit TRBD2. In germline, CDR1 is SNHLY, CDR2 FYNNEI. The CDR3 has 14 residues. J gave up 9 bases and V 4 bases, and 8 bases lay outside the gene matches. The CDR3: CASSGGGGLSEQFF. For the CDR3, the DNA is TGTGCCAGCAGTGGGGGCGGGGGGCTATCTGAGCAGTTCTTC.

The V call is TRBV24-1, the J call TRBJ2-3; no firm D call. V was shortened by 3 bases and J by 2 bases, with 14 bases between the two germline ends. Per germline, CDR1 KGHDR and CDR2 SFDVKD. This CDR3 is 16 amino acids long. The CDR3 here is CATSDATGFPTDTQYF. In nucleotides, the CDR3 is TGTGCCACCAGTGATGCGACCGGGTTCCCCACAGATACGCAGTATTTT.

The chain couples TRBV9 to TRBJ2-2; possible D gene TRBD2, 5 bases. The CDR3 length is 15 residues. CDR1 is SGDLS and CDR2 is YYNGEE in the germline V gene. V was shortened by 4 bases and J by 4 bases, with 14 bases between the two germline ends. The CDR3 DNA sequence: TGTGCCAGCAGCCCCTGGACTTCCCGCACCGGGGAGCTGTTTTTT. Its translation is CASSPWTSRTGELFF.

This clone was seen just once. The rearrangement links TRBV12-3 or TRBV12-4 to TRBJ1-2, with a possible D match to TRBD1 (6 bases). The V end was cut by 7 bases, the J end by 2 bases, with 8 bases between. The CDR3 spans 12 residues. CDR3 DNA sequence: TGTGCCAGCACAGGGGACAACTATGGCTACACCTTC. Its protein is CASTGDNYGYTF.

The CDR3 DNA is TGTGCCAGCAGCGTAGTACACGAGGGCAATCAGCCCCAGCATTTT. It specifies CASSVVHEGNQPQHF. This chain links TRBV9 with TRBJ1-5, with D hard to call. CDR1 SGDLS and CDR2 YYNGEE come from the germline V gene. V was trimmed by 0 bases and J by 2 bases, leaving 9 bases between them. The CDR3 is 15 residues long. Drawing the rest from reference TRBV9 and TRBJ1-5, the complete variable domain is DSGVTQTPKHLITATGQRVTLRCSPRSGDLSVYWYQQSLDQGLQFLIQYYNGEERAKGNILERFSAQQFPDLHSELNLSSLELGDSALYFCASSVVHEGNQPQHFGDGTRLSIL.

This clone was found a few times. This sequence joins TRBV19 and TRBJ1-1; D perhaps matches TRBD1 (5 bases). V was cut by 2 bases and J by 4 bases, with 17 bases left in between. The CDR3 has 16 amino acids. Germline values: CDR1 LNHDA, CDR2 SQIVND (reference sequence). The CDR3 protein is CASSISGGRTGTEAFF. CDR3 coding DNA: TGTGCCAGTAGTATAAGCGGGGGACGGACGGGCACTGAAGCTTTCTTT.

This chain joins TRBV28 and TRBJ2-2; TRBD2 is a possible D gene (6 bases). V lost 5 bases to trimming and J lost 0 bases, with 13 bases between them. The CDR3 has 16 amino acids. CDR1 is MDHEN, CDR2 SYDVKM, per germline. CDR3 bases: TGTGCCAGCAGTCCCATGGCGGGGACGAACACCGGGGAGCTGTTTTTT. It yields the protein CASSPMAGTNTGELFF.

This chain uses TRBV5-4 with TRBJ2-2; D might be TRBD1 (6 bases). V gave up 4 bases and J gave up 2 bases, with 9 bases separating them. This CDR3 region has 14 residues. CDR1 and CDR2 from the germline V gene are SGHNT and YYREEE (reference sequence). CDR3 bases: TGTGCCAGCAGCCCCGGGACAAACACCGGGGAGCTGTTTTTT. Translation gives CASSPGTNTGELFF.

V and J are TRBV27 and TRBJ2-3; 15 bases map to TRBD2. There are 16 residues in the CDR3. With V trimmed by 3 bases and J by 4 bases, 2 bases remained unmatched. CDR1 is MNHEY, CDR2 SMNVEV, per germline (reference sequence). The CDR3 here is CASSFRTSGGADTQYF. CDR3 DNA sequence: TGTGCCAGCAGTTTTAGGACTAGCGGGGGGGCAGATACGCAGTATTTT.

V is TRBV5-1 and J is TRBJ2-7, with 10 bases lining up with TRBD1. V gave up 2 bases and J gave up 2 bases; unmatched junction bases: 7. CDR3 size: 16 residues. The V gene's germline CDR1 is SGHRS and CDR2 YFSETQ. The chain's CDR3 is CASSLETGGTTYEQYF. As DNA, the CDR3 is TGCGCCAGCAGCTTAGAGACAGGGGGCACGACCTACGAGCAGTACTTC.

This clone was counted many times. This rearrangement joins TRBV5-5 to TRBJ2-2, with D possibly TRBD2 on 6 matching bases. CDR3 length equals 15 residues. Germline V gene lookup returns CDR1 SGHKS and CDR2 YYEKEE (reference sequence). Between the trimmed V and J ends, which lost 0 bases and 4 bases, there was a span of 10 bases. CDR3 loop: CASSLAGEGTGELFF. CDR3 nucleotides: TGTGCCAGCAGCTTGGCGGGGGAAGGCACCGGGGAGCTGTTTTTT.

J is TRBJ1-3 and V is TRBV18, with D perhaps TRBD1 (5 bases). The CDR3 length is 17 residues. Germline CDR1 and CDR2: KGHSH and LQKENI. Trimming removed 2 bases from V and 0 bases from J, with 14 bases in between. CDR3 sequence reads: CASSPGAAYHSGNTIYF. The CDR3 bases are TGTGCCAGCTCACCAGGGGCAGCATACCACTCTGGAAACACCATATATTTT.

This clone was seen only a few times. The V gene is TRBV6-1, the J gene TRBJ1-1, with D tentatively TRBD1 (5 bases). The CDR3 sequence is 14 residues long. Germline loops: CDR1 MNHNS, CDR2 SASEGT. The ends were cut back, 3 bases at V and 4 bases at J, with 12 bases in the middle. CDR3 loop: CASSDSAGRTEAFF. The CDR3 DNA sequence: TGTGCCAGCAGTGATTCGGCAGGGCGCACTGAAGCTTTCTTT.

The CDR3 bases are TGTGCCAGTACCCAACTAGCGGGGGGGTTGGATGAGCAGTTCTTC. Amino acids: CASTQLAGGLDEQFF. The genes are TRBV19 and TRBJ2-1, with 13 bases identical to TRBD2. Looked up from germline, CDR1 is LNHDA and CDR2 is SQIVND (reference sequence). The CDR3 consists of 15 residues. J lost 8 bases, V lost 7 bases, and 8 bases had no gene match.

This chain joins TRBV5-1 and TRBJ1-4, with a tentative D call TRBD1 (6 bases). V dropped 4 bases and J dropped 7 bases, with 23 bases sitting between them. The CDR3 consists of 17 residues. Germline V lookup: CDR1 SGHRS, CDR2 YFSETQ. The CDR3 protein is CASSPGGAEGRSEKLFF. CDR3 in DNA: TGCGCCAGCAGCCCGGGGGGGGCAGAGGGACGGTCTGAAAAACTGTTTTTT. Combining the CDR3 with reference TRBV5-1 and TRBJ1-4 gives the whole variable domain KAGVTQTPRYLIKTRGQQVTLSCSPISGHRSVSWYQQTPGQGLQFLFEYFSETQRNKGNFPGRFSGRQFSNSRSEMNVSTLELGDSALYLCASSPGGAEGRSEKLFFGSGTQLSVL.

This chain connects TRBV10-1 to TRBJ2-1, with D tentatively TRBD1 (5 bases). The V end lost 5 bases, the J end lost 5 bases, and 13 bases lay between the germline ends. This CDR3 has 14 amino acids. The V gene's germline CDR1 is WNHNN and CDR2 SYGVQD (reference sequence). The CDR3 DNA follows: TGCGCCAGCAGTCTAGGCAGGGCGGACAATGAGCAGTTCTTC. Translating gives CASSLGRADNEQFF.

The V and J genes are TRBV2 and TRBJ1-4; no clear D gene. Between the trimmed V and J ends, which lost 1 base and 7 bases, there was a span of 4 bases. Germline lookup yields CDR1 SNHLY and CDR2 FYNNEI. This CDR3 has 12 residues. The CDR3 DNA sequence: TGTGCCAGCAGTGAAGACAGTGAAAAACTGTTTTTT. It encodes CASSEDSEKLFF.

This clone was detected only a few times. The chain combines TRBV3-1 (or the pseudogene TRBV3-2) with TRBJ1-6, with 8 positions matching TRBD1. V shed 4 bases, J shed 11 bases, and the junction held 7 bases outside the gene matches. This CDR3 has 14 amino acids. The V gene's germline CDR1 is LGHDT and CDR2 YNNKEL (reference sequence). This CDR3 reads CASSPRTGWTPLHF. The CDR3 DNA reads TGTGCCAGCAGCCCGAGGACAGGGTGGACACCCCTCCACTTT.

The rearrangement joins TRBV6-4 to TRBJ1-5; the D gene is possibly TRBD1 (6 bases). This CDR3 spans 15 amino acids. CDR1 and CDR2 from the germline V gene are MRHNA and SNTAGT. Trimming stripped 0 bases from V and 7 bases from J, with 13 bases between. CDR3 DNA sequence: TGTGCCAGCAGTGACTCGGATAGGGGGAGCCAGCCCCAGCATTTT. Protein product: CASSDSDRGSQPQHF.